This T cell receptor (beta chain) emerged from a study of blood T cell repertoires in COVID-19. Overall study: Sites across the United States, Italy and Spain contributed samples from acute and convalescent COVID-19. Sources were T cells, B-cell-depleted T cells, or PBMCs; the material itself was cDNA or gDNA.

Per the study methods: Nucleated cell number was recorded as an estimate derived from reference gene primer amplification. The table came from immunoSEQ multiplex PCR; TCRdb's copy has only in-frame clones and leaves some out. V and J calls and clone size are those listed in that table; D and trimming were worked out from the DNA. The sample lists hundreds of thousands of clones; about 90% were seen once. CDR1 and CDR2 (germline): SGHTA, FQGNSA. V gave up 4 bases and J gave up 7 bases; unmatched junction bases: 14. This CDR3 region has 17 residues. Sequencing used peripheral blood. The chain employs TRBV7-2 and TRBJ2-1; 9 nucleotides align to TRBD2. The receptor was isolated from a man younger than 30 with COVID-19, enrolled during active disease. Written as DNA, the CDR3 is TGTGCCAGCAGCTCCGGACTAGGGCGGGAGGGCACGAATGAGCAGTTCTTC. Residues: CASSSGLGREGTNEQFF. Using reference TRBV7-2 and TRBJ2-1 for the parts outside the CDR3, the full variable domain is GAGVSQSPSNKVTEKGKDVELRCDPISGHTALYWYRQSLGQGLEFLIYFQGNSAPDKSGLPSDRFSAERTGGSVSTLTIQRTQQEDSAVYLCASSSGLGREGTNEQFFGPGTRLTVL.